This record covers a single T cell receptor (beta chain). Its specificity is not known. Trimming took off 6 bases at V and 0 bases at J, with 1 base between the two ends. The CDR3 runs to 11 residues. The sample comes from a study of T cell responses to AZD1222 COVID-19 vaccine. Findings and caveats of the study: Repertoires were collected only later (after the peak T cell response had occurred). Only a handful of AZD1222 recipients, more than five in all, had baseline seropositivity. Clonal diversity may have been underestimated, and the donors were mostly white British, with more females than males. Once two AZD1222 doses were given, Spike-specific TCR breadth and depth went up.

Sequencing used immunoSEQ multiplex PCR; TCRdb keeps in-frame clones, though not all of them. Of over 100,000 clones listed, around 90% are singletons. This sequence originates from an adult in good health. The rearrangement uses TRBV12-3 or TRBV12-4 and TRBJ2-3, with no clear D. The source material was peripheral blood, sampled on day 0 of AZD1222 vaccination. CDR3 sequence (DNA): TGTGCCAGCAGCAGCACAGATACGCAGTATTTT. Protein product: CASSSTDTQYF.